This entry lists 13 T cell receptor beta chains sequenced from one sample in a study of identifying expanded T cells in peripheral blood. TCRdb keeps only in-frame clones here, not all; method: immunoSEQ multiplex PCR. The data contain tens of thousands of clones, 89% of them seen just once; the ten biggest clones take up around 2.8%. Sample: blood. Receptors were obtained from a person aged 18-70 years in good health.

This chain joins TRBV7-2 and TRBJ2-1; no definite D call. CDR1 and CDR2 from the germline V gene are SGHTA and FQGNSA. The CDR3 has 12 residues. With 5 bases removed from V and 9 bases from J, the gap between germline ends came to 11 bases. The CDR3 region has the DNA TGTGCCAGCAGCCAACAGACTCTTGAGCAGTTCTTC. It translates to CASSQQTLEQFF.

The rearrangement joins TRBV5-6 to TRBJ2-2; tentatively, D is TRBD1 (5 bases). This CDR3 comprises 17 residues. V lost 1 base to trimming and J lost 1 base, with 14 bases between them. CDR1 is SGHDT and CDR2 is YYEEEE in the germline V gene. The CDR3 DNA is TGTGCCAGCAGCTTGTCGCTTTGGCAGGGGAACACCGGGGAGCTGTTTTTT. Its protein is CASSLSLWQGNTGELFF.

This rearrangement joins TRBV11-2 to TRBJ2-7; D gene unclear. The CDR3 runs to 12 residues. V lost 3 bases and J lost 2, with 5 bases in between. Germline CDR1 SGHAT, CDR2 FQNNGV. In DNA form, the CDR3 reads TGTGCCAGCAGCTTGACCACCTACGAGCAGTACTTC. Its translation: CASSLTTYEQYF.

This clone was counted a few times. This chain joins TRBV10-3 and TRBJ2-5; 8 nucleotides match TRBD2. Germline V gives CDR1 ENHRY, CDR2 SYGVKD. V shed 1 base and J 4 bases; nucleotides not matched to a gene: 2. This CDR3 has 14 residues. The CDR3 DNA sequence: TGTGCCATCAGTGAGTTAGCGGGAAGAGAGACCCAGTACTTC. It is translated as CAISELAGRETQYF.

This rearrangement joins TRBV2 to TRBJ2-1; TRBD2 aligns across 9 bases. CDR1 is SNHLY, CDR2 FYNNEI, per germline. V shed 9 bases and J 0 bases; nucleotides not matched to a gene: 9. CDR3 size: 16 residues. CDR3 in amino acids: CASLSRAGGSYNEQFF. CDR3 in DNA: TGTGCCAGTTTAAGTAGAGCGGGGGGCTCCTACAATGAGCAGTTCTTC. Looking up the rest from reference TRBV2 and TRBJ2-1 gives the full variable domain: EPEVTQTPSHQVTQMGQEVILRCVPISNHLYFYWYRQILGQKVEFLVSFYNNEISEKSEIFDDQFSVERPDGSNFTLKIRSTKLEDSAMYFCASLSRAGGSYNEQFFGPGTRLTVL.

This chain joins TRBV7-9 and TRBJ2-5, with D perhaps TRBD1 (5 bases). The CDR3 runs 17 residues. Trimming shortened V by 1 base and J by 3 bases, and 18 bases separated the two germline ends. Germline CDR1 reads SEHNR; CDR2 reads FQNEAQ (reference sequence). CDR3 coding DNA: TGTGCCAGCAGCTTAGGGATTGGGGCGGTTAGAGAAGAGACCCAGTACTTC. It specifies CASSLGIGAVREETQYF.

This clone was observed once. The chain links TRBV2 to TRBJ2-2, with a weak D call TRBD2 (5 bases). CDR3 size: 17 residues. V was trimmed by 0 bases and J by 2 bases, leaving 13 bases between them. Germline CDR1 and CDR2: SNHLY and FYNNEI. The CDR3 loop is CASSEALGSPNTGELFF. In DNA, the CDR3 is TGTGCCAGCAGTGAAGCCCTTGGGAGTCCCAACACCGGGGAGCTGTTTTTT. The whole variable domain, filled in from reference TRBV2 and TRBJ2-2, reads EPEVTQTPSHQVTQMGQEVILRCVPISNHLYFYWYRQILGQKVEFLVSFYNNEISEKSEIFDDQFSVERPDGSNFTLKIRSTKLEDSAMYFCASSEALGSPNTGELFFGEGSRLTVL.

The chain couples TRBV30 to TRBJ2-7; D is unresolved. There are 13 residues in the CDR3. Trimming removed 2 bases at V and 6 bases at J, with 14 bases between. Germline assignment: CDR1 GTSNPN and CDR2 SVGIG (reference sequence). Here the CDR3 reads CAWSILMGGEQYF. The CDR3 DNA follows: TGTGCCTGGAGTATACTGATGGGCGGCGAGCAGTACTTC.

This chain joins TRBV7-2 and TRBJ2-3, with TRBD2 identical over 9 bases. Unmatched junction bases numbered 3, after V lost 3 bases and J lost 2 bases. Germline V gene lookup returns CDR1 SGHTA and CDR2 FQGNSA. The CDR3 has 15 residues. In nucleotides, the CDR3 is TGTGCCAGCAGCTTCCTAGCGGGATTCACAGATACGCAGTATTTT. This encodes CASSFLAGFTDTQYF. The whole variable domain, remainder taken from reference TRBV7-2 and TRBJ2-3, is GAGVSQSPSNKVTEKGKDVELRCDPISGHTALYWYRQSLGQGLEFLIYFQGNSAPDKSGLPSDRFSAERTGGSVSTLTIQRTQQEDSAVYLCASSFLAGFTDTQYFGPGTRLTVL.

The chain employs TRBV29-1 and TRBJ2-4; possibly TRBD1 or TRBD2 for D (5 bases each). Between the trimmed V and J ends, which lost 0 bases and 2 bases, there was a span of 17 bases. Per the germline V gene, CDR1 is SQVTM and CDR2 is ANQGSEA. The CDR3 is 17 residues long. The CDR3 sequence is CSVEDLRVRGTKNIQYF. DNA of the CDR3: TGCAGCGTTGAAGATCTTCGAGTGAGGGGAACCAAAAACATTCAGTACTTC.

The chain is built from TRBV27 and TRBJ2-2; D gene unclear. Looked up from germline, CDR1 is MNHEY and CDR2 is SMNVEV (reference sequence). This CDR3 spans 16 amino acids. The ends were cut back, 1 base at V and 0 bases at J, with 9 bases in the middle. The CDR3 sequence is CASSLWELANTGELFF. DNA of the CDR3: TGTGCCAGCAGTTTATGGGAACTGGCGAACACCGGGGAGCTGTTTTTT.

The V gene is TRBV7-3, the J gene TRBJ2-5, with 13 bases aligning to TRBD2. This CDR3 has 15 residues. V shed 4 bases and J 13 bases; nucleotides not matched to a gene: 12. Germline-derived CDR1 and CDR2 are SGHTA and FQGTGA. CDR3 DNA sequence: TGTGCCAGCAGCTCCGCCGGGACTAGCGGGACCACTTTGTACTTC. Translation: CASSSAGTSGTTLYF.

V gene TRBV6-1 combines with J gene TRBJ1-2; no clear D gene. Trimming pared 7 bases from V and 11 bases from J, leaving 17 bases between. The CDR3 runs 12 residues. Germline V gives CDR1 MNHNS, CDR2 SASEGT. Here the CDR3 DNA reads TGTGCCAGCACCAATGCCAGGCCGCCTTACACCTTC. As protein: CASTNARPPYTF.